Presented here are 21 T cell receptor beta chains from one specimen sequenced in a study of T cell changes during pregnancy in multiple sclerosis. TCRdb keeps only in-frame clones here, not all; method: immunoSEQ multiplex PCR. The table records about 40,000 clones, approximately 89% of them present only once. The input for sequencing was peripheral blood, taken in the first trimester of pregnancy. The receptors were sampled from a female donor in good health, enrolled as a control in a pregnancy study.

This chain links TRBV6-1 with TRBJ2-3; 11 bases align to TRBD2. J was trimmed by 3 bases and V by 8 bases; bases with no gene match: 4. The CDR3 extends over 14 amino acids. The germline CDR1 and CDR2 sequences are MNHNS and SASEGT. CDR3 DNA: TGTGCCAGCGCTCTAGCGGGAGGTACAGATACGCAGTATTTT. This sequence encodes CASALAGGTDTQYF.

The chain recombines TRBV7-2 with TRBJ1-6, with D perhaps TRBD1 (6 bases). Trimming removed 1 base at V and 4 bases at J, with 17 bases between. The CDR3 runs 18 residues. Germline values: CDR1 SGHTA, CDR2 FQGNSA. The CDR3 coding sequence is TGTGCCAGCAGCTTAGGGGTTGACAGGTCCCTTTATAATTCACCCCTCCACTTT. The encoded protein is CASSLGVDRSLYNSPLHF.

This clone showed up just once. The V and J genes are TRBV27 and TRBJ1-2; D gene ambiguous. CDR3 length equals 15 residues. Trimming pared 0 bases from V and 5 bases from J, leaving 13 bases between. Per germline, CDR1 MNHEY and CDR2 SMNVEV (reference sequence). The CDR3, as DNA: TGTGCCAGCAGTTTATCGGAGGGCCCGGAGTATGGCTACACCTTC. Translated, it gives CASSLSEGPEYGYTF.

The chain joins TRBV6-5 to TRBJ2-4, with 13 nucleotides matching TRBD2. Germline V lookup: CDR1 MNHEY, CDR2 SVGAGI. J was trimmed by 7 bases and V by 5 bases; bases with no gene match: 5. This CDR3 has 15 residues. In nucleotides, the CDR3 is TGTGCCAGCAGTCCACTAGCGGGGGGGGTTAACATTCAGTACTTC. Protein: CASSPLAGGVNIQYF.

The V call is TRBV4-1, the J call TRBJ2-2; tentative D call: TRBD1 (6 bases). Trimming stripped 3 bases from V and 2 bases from J, with 13 bases between. Germline CDR1 reads MGHRA; CDR2 reads YSYEKL. The CDR3 has 16 amino acids. DNA for the CDR3: TGCGCCAGCAGCCAGCCTGGACAGTCCAACACCGGGGAGCTGTTTTTT. Protein: CASSQPGQSNTGELFF.

This chain joins TRBV19 and TRBJ1-4; 8 bases fit TRBD1. V trimming: 6 bases; J trimming: 5 bases; junction bases outside the gene matches: 11. From germline, CDR1 is LNHDA and CDR2 SQIVND (reference sequence). This CDR3 comprises 16 residues. CDR3 coding DNA: TGTGCCAGTAGCCTTCGCAGGGGGCCTACAAATGAAAAACTGTTTTTT. Translated: CASSLRRGPTNEKLFF.

This clone was seen just once. Germline is not matched at one junction end, which may reflect a read error. The chain joins TRBV10-3 to TRBJ1-2; 8 positions match TRBD1. Per germline, CDR1 ENHRY and CDR2 SYGVKD. The CDR3 sequence is 15 residues long. The CDR3 reads CAISEWTGTYAGYTF. CDR3 DNA sequence: TGTGCCATCAGCGAGTGGACAGGGACCTATGCAGGCTACACCTTC.

The CDR3 sequence is CASSLGQGIATDTQYF. CDR3 in DNA: TGTGCCAGCAGCTTAGGTCAGGGGATTGCCACAGATACGCAGTATTTT. V is TRBV11-2 and J is TRBJ2-3; possible D gene TRBD1, 6 bases. CDR3 length: 16 amino acids. Trimming cost V 1 base and J 2 bases, with 13 bases left between them. Germline V gene data show CDR1 as SGHAT and CDR2 as FQNNGV.

The chain combines TRBV15 with TRBJ1-2; TRBD1 might be the D (5 bases). This CDR3 is built from 17 residues. Between the trimmed V and J ends, which lost 0 bases and 8 bases, there was a span of 22 bases. Looked up from germline, CDR1 is LNHNV and CDR2 is YYDKDF (reference sequence). CDR3 residues: CATSRDSAGIPLGGYTF. The CDR3 DNA is TGTGCCACCAGCAGAGATTCCGCAGGGATACCCCTCGGGGGCTACACCTTC.

The rearrangement uses TRBV2 and TRBJ2-1; 10 bases map to TRBD1. This CDR3 contains 13 residues. J lost 8 bases, V lost 6 bases, and 4 bases had no gene match. The germline V gene encodes CDR1 SNHLY and CDR2 FYNNEI. This chain's CDR3 is CASRWGTGDEQFF. The CDR3 region has the DNA TGTGCCAGCAGGTGGGGGACAGGGGATGAGCAGTTCTTC.

This clone showed up just a few times. V is TRBV23-1 and J is TRBJ1-1; 7 nucleotides align to TRBD1. TRBV23-1 is identified as an open reading frame with a role that is uncertain. Losses at the gene ends were 2 bases for V and 10 bases for J; bases not matched to a gene: 7. This CDR3 is 13 amino acids long. CDR3 coding DNA: TGCGCCAGCAGTCAACCTCGGACAGGTTTAGCTTTCTTT. It codes for CASSQPRTGLAFF.

The chain combines TRBV10-1 with TRBJ2-5; 7 bases map to TRBD1. Losses at the gene ends were 0 bases for V and 1 base for J; bases not matched to a gene: 5. CDR3 length equals 16 residues. Germline V CDR1 and CDR2: WNHNN, SYGVQD (reference sequence). DNA of the CDR3: TGCGCCAGCAGTGAGTCGAGAGACAGGGCCCAAGAGACCCAGTACTTC. This sequence encodes CASSESRDRAQETQYF.

The rearrangement links TRBV7-3 to TRBJ2-1; 11 bases are shared with TRBD2. The CDR3 runs 14 residues. V gave up 3 bases and J gave up 6 bases; unmatched junction bases: 1. The germline V gene has CDR1 SGHTA and CDR2 FQGTGA. The CDR3 is CASSFLAGGNEQFF. The CDR3 DNA sequence: TGTGCCAGCAGCTTCCTAGCGGGGGGCAATGAGCAGTTCTTC.

This chain links TRBV10-3 with TRBJ2-5; weak D call: TRBD1 (5 bases). Germline V gene sequence: CDR1 ENHRY, CDR2 SYGVKD. CDR3 length: 15 amino acids. V was trimmed by 5 bases and J by 5 bases, leaving 18 bases between them. The CDR3 DNA sequence: TGTGCCATCAGTCCCCAAGGGGTAGCCGGCGAGACCCAGTACTTC. As protein: CAISPQGVAGETQYF.

V gene TRBV4-3 combines with J gene TRBJ1-4; D is ambiguous. CDR1 and CDR2 from the germline V gene are LGHNA and YSLEER. Trimming removed 1 base from V and 1 base from J, with 7 bases in between. The CDR3 runs to 15 residues. The CDR3 is CASSQAAGTNEKLFF. The CDR3 bases are TGCGCCAGCAGCCAAGCGGCAGGAACTAATGAAAAACTGTTTTTT.

By share, this clone ranks as large. This chain joins TRBV7-3 and TRBJ1-2, with a weak D call TRBD1 (5 bases). The V end lost 1 base, the J end lost 8 bases, and 29 bases lay between the germline ends. The germline V gene has CDR1 SGHTA and CDR2 FQGTGA. This CDR3 has 19 amino acids. The CDR3 DNA sequence: TGTGCCAGCAGCTTAAGTCGGGGGGGAAAGGTAAGAAGAGGGCGCGGCTACACCTTC. Translation gives CASSLSRGGKVRRGRGYTF. The entire variable domain, with the rest obtained from reference TRBV7-3 and TRBJ1-2, is as follows: GAGVSQTPSNKVTEKGKYVELRCDPISGHTALYWYRQSLGQGPEFLIYFQGTGAADDSGLPNDRFFAVRPEGSVSTLKIQRTERGDSAVYLCASSLSRGGKVRRGRGYTFGSGTRLTVV.

The V gene is TRBV27, the J gene TRBJ2-7; D is perhaps TRBD1 (6 bases). The CDR3 is 15 residues long. Trimming removed 3 bases at V and 0 bases at J, with 12 bases between. The germline V gene has CDR1 MNHEY and CDR2 SMNVEV (reference sequence). As DNA, the CDR3 is TGTGCCAGCAGTTTTTCTACAGGGTTCTCCTACGAGCAGTACTTC. This translates into CASSFSTGFSYEQYF.

This clone was found a few times. The chain carries TRBV6-1 and TRBJ2-5; a possible D gene is TRBD2 (6 bases). Trimming left V 3 bases short and J 5 bases short, with 16 bases between. CDR1 is MNHNS, CDR2 SASEGT, per germline. The CDR3 has 15 amino acids. The CDR3, as DNA: TGTGCCAGCAGTGAGGTCGACGGGGGAGTCGAGACCCAGTACTTC. It encodes CASSEVDGGVETQYF.

V is TRBV11-3 and J is TRBJ2-1; 9 bases align to TRBD2. Germline V gene sequence: CDR1 SGHNT, CDR2 YENEEA. J was trimmed by 8 bases and V by 5 bases; bases with no gene match: 10. CDR3 length: 15 residues. CDR3 region: CASSKGASGTYEQFF. In DNA, the CDR3 is TGTGCCAGCAGCAAGGGGGCTAGCGGGACCTATGAGCAGTTCTTC.

The gene calls are TRBV19 and TRBJ1-1, with a possible D match to TRBD1 (5 bases). This CDR3 contains 14 residues. The ends were cut back, 1 base at V and 0 bases at J, with 6 bases in the middle. In germline, CDR1 is LNHDA, CDR2 SQIVND (reference sequence). The CDR3 is CASSIGGVNTEAFF. The CDR3 coding sequence is TGTGCCAGTAGTATAGGGGGCGTGAACACTGAAGCTTTCTTT.

The chain carries TRBV10-3 and TRBJ2-2; 16 nucleotides line up with TRBD2. CDR1 is ENHRY and CDR2 is SYGVKD in the germline V gene. V was clipped by 6 bases and J by 0 bases; unmatched bases: 10. The CDR3 is 20 amino acids. In nucleotides, the CDR3 is TGTGCCATCAGACAACCTCCGGGACTAGCGGGAGGGCCGAACACCGGGGAGCTGTTTTTT. Protein sequence: CAIRQPPGLAGGPNTGELFF.